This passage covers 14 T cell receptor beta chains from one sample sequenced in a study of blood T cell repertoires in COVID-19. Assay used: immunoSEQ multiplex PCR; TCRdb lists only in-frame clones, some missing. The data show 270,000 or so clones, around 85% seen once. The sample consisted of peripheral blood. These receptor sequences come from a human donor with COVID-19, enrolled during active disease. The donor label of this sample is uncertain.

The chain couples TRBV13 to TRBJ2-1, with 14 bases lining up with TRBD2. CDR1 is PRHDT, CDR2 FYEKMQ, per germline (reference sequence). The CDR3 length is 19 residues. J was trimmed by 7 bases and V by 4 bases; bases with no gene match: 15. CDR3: CASSSRTSGRPVAWNEQFF. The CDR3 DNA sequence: TGTGCCAGCAGCTCCCGGACTAGCGGGAGGCCGGTGGCCTGGAATGAGCAGTTCTTC.

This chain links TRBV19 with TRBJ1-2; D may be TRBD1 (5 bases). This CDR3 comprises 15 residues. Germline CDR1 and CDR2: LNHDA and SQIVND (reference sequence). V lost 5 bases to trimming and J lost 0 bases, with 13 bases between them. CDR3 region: CASSLGTGPNYGYTF. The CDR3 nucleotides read TGTGCCAGTAGTCTCGGTACAGGACCTAACTATGGCTACACCTTC.

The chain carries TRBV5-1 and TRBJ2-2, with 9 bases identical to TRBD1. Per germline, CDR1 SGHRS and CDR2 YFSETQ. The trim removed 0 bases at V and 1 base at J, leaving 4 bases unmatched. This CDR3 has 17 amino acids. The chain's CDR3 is CASSLGDRALNTGELFF. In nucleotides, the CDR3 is TGCGCCAGCAGCTTGGGGGACAGGGCGTTGAACACCGGGGAGCTGTTTTTT.

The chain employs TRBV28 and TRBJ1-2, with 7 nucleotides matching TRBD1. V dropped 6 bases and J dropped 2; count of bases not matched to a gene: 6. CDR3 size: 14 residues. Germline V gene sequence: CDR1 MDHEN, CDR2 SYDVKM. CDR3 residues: CASRLDRSNYGYTF. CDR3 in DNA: TGTGCCAGCAGGCTGGACAGGTCGAACTATGGCTACACCTTC.

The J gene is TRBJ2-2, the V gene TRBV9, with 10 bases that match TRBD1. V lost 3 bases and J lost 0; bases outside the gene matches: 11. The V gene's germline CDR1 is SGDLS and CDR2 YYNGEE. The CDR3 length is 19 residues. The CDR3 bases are TGTGCCAGCAGCGCCCCGGGACAGGGGAAGCTCCCGAACACCGGGGAGCTGTTTTTT. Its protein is CASSAPGQGKLPNTGELFF.

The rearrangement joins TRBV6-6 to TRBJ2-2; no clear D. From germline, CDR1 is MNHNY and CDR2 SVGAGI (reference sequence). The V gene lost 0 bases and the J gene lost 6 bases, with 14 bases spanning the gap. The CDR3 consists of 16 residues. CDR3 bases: TGTGCCAGCAGTTACTCGAGTCTCGTGAGCCCCGGGGAGCTGTTTTTT. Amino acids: CASSYSSLVSPGELFF.

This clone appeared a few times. CDR3 protein: CASSLARNTEAFF. The CDR3 DNA follows: TGTGCCAGCAGCTTAGCCAGGAACACTGAAGCTTTCTTT. This chain joins TRBV7-8 and TRBJ1-1; unclear D gene. The germline V gene encodes CDR1 SGHVS and CDR2 FQNEAQ. Trimming pared 0 bases from V and 1 base from J, leaving 3 bases between. The CDR3 totals 13 residues.

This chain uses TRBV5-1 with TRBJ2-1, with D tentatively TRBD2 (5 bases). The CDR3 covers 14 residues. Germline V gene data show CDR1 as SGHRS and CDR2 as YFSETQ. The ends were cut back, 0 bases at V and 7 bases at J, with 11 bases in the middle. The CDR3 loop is CASSLVLSENEQFF. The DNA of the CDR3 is TGCGCCAGCAGCTTGGTGCTTAGCGAGAATGAGCAGTTCTTC.

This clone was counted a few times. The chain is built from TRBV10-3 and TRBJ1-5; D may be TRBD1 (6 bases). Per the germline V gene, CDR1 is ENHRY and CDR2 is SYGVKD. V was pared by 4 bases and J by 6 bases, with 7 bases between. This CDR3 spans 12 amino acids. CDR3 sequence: CAISGDTQPQHF. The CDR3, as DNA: TGTGCCATCAGTGGGGACACTCAGCCCCAGCATTTT.

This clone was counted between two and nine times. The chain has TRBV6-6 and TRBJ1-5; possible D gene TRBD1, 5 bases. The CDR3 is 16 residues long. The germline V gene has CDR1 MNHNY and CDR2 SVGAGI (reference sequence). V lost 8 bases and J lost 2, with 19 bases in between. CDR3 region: CASPVTGPNGNQPQHF. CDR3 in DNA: TGTGCCAGCCCTGTTACAGGTCCGAACGGCAATCAGCCCCAGCATTTT.

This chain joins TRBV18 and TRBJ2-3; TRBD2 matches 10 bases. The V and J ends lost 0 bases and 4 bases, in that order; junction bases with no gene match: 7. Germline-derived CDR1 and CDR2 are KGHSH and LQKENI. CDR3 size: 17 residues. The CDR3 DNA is TGTGCCAGCTCACCACCGCTAGCGGGAGCCTTGGCAGATACGCAGTATTTT. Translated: CASSPPLAGALADTQYF.

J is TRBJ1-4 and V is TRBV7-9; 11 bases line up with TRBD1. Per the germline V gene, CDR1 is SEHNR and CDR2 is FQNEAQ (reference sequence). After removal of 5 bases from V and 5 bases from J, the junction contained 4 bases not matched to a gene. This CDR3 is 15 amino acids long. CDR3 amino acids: CASSRRTGGNEKLFF. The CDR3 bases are TGTGCCAGCAGCCGCCGGACAGGGGGCAATGAAAAACTGTTTTTT.

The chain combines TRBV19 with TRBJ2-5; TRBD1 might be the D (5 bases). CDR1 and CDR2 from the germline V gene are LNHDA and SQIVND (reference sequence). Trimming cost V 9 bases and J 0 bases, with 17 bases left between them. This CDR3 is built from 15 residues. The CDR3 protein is CASRRRGLNQETQYF. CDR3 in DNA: TGTGCCAGCAGGCGAAGGGGCTTGAACCAAGAGACCCAGTACTTC.

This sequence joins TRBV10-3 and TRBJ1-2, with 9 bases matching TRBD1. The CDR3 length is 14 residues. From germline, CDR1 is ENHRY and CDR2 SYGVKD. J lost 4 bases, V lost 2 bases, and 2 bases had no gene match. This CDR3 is CAISEGQGIYGYTF. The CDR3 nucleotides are TGTGCCATCAGTGAGGGACAGGGGATCTATGGCTACACCTTC.